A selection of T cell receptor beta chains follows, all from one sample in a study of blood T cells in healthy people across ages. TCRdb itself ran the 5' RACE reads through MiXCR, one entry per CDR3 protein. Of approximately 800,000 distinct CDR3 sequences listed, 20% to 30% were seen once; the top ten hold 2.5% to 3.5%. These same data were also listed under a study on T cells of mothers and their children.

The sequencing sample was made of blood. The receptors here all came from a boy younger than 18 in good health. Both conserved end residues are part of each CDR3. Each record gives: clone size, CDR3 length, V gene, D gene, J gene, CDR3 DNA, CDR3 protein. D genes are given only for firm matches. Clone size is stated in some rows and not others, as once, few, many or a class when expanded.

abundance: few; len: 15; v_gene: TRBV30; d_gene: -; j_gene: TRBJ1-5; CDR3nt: TGTGCCTGGAGTGTATGGGGGGGTTTGGGTCAGCCCCAGCATTTT; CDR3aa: CAWSVWGGLGQPQHF
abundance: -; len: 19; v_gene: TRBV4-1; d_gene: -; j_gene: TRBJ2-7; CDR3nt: TGCGCCAGCAGCCAAGAGGGGCCTGGCTCTGGGCGGAGATACTACGAGCAGTACTTC; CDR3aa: CASSQEGPGSGRRYYEQYF
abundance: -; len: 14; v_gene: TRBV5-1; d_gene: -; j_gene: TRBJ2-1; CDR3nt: TGCGCCAGCACCAAGGGTCAGGGTGGGAATGAGCAGTTCTTC; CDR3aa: CASTKGQGGNEQFF
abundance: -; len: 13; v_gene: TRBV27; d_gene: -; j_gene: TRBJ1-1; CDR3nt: TGTGCCAGCAGGGGAGGCGTAACCACTGAAGCTTTCTTT; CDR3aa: CASRGGVTTEAFF
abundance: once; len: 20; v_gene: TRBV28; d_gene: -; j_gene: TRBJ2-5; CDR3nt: TGTGCCAGCAGTTTATCCCCCGCTAGCGCCTCGAGGGGAAACCAAGAGACCCAGTACTTC; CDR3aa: CASSLSPASASRGNQETQYF
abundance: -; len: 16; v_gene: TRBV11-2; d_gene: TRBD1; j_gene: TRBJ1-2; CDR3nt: TGTGCCAGCAGCTTAGCTCCGGGACAGGGCGACTATGGCTACACCTTC; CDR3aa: CASSLAPGQGDYGYTF
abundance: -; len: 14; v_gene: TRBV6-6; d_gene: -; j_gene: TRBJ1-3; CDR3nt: TGTGCCAGCAGTCGACTGGGGAGTTCCAACACCATATATTTT; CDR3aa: CASSRLGSSNTIYF
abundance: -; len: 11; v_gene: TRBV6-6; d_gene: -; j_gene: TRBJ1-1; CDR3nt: TGCGCCAGCAGTTACAGGAGTATGGCTTTCTTT; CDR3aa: CASSYRSMAFF
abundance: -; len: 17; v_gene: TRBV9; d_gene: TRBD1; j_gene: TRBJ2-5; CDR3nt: TGTGCCAGCAGCGTCAACCCGGGACAGGGGTCGGAGGAGACCCAGTACTTC; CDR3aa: CASSVNPGQGSEETQYF
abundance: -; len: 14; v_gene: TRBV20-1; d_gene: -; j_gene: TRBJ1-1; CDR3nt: TGCAGTGCTAGACCAGGGTCGTCGGGCACTGAAGCTTTCTTT; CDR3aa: CSARPGSSGTEAFF
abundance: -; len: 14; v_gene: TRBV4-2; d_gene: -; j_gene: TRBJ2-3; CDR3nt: TGTGCCAGCAGCCAAGGAACAGGGCAAGATACGCAGTATTTT; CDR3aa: CASSQGTGQDTQYF
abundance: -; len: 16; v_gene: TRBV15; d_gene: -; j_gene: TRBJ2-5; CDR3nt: TGTGACACCAGCAGAGAATTACAGGGCCGAAAAGAGACCCAGTACTTC; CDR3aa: CDTSRELQGRKETQYF
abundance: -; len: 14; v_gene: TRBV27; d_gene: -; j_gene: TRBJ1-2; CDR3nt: TGTGCCAGCAGTTTACGGGGTCCGTACTATGGCTACACCTTC; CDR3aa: CASSLRGPYYGYTF
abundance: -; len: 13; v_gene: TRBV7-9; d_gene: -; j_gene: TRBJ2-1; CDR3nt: TGTGCCAGCAGCTTAGGAGTATTGGATGAGCAGTTCTTC; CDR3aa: CASSLGVLDEQFF
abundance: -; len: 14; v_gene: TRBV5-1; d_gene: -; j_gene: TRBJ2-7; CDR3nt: TGCGCCAGCAGCTTGGAGACACCGTCCCACGAGCAGTACTTC; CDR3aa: CASSLETPSHEQYF
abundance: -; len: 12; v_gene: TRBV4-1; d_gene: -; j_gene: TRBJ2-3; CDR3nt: TGCGCCAGCAGCCAGCCCTCAGATACGCAGTATTTT; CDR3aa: CASSQPSDTQYF
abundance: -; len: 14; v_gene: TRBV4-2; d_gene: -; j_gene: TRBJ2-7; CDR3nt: TGTGCCAGCAGCCATGGTAACGGGGATTACGAGCAGTACTTC; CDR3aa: CASSHGNGDYEQYF
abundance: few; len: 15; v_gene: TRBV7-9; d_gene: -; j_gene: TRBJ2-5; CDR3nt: TGTGCCAGCAGCACTCCCACGGGAGTAGATGAGACCCAGTACTTC; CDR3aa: CASSTPTGVDETQYF
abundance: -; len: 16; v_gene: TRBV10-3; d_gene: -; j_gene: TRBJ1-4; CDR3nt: TGTGCCACCAGTGAATCCGGACACGCAACTAATGAAAAACTGTTTTTT; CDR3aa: CATSESGHATNEKLFF
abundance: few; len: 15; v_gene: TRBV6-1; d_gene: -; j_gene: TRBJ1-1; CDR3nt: TGTGCCAGCAGTGATCACGGGGTAGGGAACACTGAAGCTTTCTTT; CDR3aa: CASSDHGVGNTEAFF
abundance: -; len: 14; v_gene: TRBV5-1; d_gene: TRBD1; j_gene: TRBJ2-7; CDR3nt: TGCGCCAGCAGCTTAGTGGACAGGGGCTACGAGCAGTACTTC; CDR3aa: CASSLVDRGYEQYF
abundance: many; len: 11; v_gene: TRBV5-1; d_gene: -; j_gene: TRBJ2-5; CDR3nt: TGTGCCAGCAGCGGACAAGAGACCCAGTACTTC; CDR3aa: CASSGQETQYF
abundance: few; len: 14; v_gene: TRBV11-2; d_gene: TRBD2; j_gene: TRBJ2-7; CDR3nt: TGTGCCAGCAGCCTCATAGCGGGGGCCTACGAGCAGTACTTC; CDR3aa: CASSLIAGAYEQYF
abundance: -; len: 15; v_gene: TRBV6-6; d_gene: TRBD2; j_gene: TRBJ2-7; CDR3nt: TGTGCCAGCAGAGTCACTAGCGGGAGCTCCTACGAGCAGTACTTC; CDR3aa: CASRVTSGSSYEQYF